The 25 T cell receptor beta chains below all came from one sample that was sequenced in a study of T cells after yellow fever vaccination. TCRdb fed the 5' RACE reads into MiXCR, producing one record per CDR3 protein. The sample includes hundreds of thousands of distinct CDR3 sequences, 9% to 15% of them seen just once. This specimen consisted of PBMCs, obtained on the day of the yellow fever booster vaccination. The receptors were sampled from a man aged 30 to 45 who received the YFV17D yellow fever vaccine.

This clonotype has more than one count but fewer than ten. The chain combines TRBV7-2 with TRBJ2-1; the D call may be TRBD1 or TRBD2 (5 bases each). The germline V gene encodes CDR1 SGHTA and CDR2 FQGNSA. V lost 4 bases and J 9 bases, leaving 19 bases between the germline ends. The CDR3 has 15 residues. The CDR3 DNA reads TGTGCCAGCAGCTCCACCGCTGGGGGTTCGGCTGAGCAGTTCTTC. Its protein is CASSSTAGGSAEQFF.

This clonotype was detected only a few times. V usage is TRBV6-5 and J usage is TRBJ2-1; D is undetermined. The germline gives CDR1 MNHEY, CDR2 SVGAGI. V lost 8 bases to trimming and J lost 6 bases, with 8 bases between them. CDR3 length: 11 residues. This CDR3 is CASRGFNEQFF. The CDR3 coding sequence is TGTGCCAGCCGCGGTTTCAATGAGCAGTTCTTC.

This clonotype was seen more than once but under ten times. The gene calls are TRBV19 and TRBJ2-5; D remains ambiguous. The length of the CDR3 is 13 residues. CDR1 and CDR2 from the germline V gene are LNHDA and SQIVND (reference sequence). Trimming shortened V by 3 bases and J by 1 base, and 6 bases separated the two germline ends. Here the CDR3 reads CASSIGRQETQYF. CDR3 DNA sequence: TGTGCCAGTAGTATCGGGCGCCAAGAGACCCAGTACTTC. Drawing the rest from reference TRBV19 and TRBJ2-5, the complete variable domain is DGGITQSPKYLFRKEGQNVTLSCEQNLNHDAMYWYRQDPGQGLRLIYYSQIVNDFQKGDIAEGYSVSREKKESFPLTVTSAQKNPTAFYLCASSIGRQETQYFGPGTRLLVL.

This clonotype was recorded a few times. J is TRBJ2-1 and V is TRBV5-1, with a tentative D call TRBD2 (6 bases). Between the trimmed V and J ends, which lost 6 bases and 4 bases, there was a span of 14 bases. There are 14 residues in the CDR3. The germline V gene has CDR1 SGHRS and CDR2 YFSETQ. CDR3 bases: TGCGCCAGCAAAGTCCATAGCGGATACAATGAGCAGTTCTTC. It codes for CASKVHSGYNEQFF.

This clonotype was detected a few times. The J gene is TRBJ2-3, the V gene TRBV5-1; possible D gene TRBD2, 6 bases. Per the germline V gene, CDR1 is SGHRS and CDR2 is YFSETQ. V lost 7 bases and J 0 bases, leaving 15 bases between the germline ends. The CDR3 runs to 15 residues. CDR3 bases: TGCGCCAGCCGCGTTAGCGGTCCTAGCACAGATACGCAGTATTTT. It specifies CASRVSGPSTDTQYF. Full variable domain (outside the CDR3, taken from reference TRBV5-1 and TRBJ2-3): KAGVTQTPRYLIKTRGQQVTLSCSPISGHRSVSWYQQTPGQGLQFLFEYFSETQRNKGNFPGRFSGRQFSNSRSEMNVSTLELGDSALYLCASRVSGPSTDTQYFGPGTRLTVL.

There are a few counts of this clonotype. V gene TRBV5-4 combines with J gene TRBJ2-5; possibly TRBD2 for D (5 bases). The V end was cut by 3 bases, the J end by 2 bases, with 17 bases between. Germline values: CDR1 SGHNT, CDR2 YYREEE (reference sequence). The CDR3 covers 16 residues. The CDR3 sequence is CASSSNSGSLQETQYF. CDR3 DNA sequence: TGTGCCAGCAGCTCCAATTCGGGATCACTACAAGAGACCCAGTACTTC.

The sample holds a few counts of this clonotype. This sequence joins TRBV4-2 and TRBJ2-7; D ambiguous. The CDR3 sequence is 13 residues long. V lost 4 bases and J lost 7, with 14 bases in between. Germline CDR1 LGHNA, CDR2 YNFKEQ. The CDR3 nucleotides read TGTGCCAGCAGCCGGCCCGACTCTCAAGAGCAGTACTTC. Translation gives CASSRPDSQEQYF.

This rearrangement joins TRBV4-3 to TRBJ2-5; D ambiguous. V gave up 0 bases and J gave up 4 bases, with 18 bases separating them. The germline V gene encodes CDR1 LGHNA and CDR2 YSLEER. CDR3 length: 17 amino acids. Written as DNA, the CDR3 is TGCGCCAGCAGCCAAGAAGGTCCGGCGTGGCGCCCAGAGACCCAGTACTTC. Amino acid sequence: CASSQEGPAWRPETQYF.

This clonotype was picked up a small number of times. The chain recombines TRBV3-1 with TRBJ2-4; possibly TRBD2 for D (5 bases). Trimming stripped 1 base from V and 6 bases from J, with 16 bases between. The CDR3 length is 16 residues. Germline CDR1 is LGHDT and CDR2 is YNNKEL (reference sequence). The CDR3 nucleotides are TGTGCCAGCAGCCAAGGGCTAGGAAGTGGAGGAAACATTCAGTACTTC. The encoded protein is CASSQGLGSGGNIQYF.

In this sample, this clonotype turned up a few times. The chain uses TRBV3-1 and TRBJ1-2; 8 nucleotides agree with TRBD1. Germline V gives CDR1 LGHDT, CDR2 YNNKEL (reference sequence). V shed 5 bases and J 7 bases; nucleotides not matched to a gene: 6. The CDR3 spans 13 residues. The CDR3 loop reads CASSDGQGGGYTF. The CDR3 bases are TGTGCCAGCAGCGATGGACAGGGTGGTGGCTACACCTTC.

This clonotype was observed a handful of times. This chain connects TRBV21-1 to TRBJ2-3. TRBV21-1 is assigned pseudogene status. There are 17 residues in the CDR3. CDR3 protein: CASSKPGSLRDTDTQYF. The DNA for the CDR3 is TGTGCCAGCAGCAAACCGGGGTCGCTGAGAGACACAGATACGCAGTATTTT.

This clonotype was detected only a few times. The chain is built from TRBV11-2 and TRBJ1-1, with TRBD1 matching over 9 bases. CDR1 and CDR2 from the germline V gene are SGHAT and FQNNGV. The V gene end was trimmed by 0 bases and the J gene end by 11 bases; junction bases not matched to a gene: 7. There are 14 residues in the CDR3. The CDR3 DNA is TGTGCCAGCAGCTTAGAGGGAACAGGGGGCTTTGCTTTCTTT. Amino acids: CASSLEGTGGFAFF.

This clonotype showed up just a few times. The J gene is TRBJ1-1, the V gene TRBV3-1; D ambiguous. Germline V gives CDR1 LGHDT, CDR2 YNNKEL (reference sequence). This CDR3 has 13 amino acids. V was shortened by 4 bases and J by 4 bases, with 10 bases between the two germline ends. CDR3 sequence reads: CASSPRLGTEAFF. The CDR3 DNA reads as TGTGCCAGCAGCCCCAGGCTGGGCACTGAAGCTTTCTTT.

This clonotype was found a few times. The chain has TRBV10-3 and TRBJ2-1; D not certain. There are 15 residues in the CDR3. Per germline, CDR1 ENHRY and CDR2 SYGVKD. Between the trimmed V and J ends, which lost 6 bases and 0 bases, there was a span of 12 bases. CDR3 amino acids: CAIREPTSSYNEQFF. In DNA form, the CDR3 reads TGTGCCATCAGGGAACCTACCAGCTCCTACAATGAGCAGTTCTTC.

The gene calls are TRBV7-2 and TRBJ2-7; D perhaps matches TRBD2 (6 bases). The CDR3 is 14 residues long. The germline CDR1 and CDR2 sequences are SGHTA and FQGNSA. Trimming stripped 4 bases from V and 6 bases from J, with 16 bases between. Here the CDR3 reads CASSSSARESEQYF. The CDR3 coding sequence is TGTGCCAGCAGCTCCTCCGCTCGGGAGAGCGAGCAGTACTTC.

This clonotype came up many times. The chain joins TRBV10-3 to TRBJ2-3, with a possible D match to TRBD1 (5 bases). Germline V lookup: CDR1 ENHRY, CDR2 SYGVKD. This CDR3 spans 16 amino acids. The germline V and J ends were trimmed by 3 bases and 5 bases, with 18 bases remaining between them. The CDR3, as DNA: TGTGCCATCAGTGAAAGAGGTCCAGGGTCTGGAGATACGCAGTATTTT. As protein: CAISERGPGSGDTQYF.

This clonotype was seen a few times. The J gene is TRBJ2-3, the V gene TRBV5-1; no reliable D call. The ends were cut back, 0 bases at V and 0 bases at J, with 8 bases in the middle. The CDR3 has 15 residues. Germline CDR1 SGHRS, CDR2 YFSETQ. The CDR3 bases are TGCGCCAGCAGCTTGGGCCCTTCTAGCACAGATACGCAGTATTTT. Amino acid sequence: CASSLGPSSTDTQYF.

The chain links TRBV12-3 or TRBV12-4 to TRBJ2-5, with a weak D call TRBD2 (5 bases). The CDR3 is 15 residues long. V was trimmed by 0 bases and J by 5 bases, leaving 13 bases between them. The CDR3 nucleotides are TGTGCCAGCAGTTTAGCGCTAGGGAGCTCGGAGACCCAGTACTTC. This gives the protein CASSLALGSSETQYF.

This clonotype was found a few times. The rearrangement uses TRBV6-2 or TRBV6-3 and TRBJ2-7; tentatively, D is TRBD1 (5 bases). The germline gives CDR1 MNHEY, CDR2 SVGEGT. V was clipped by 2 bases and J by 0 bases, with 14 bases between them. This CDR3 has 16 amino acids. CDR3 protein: CASSYIAGKVSYEQYF. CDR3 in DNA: TGTGCCAGCAGTTACATAGCAGGGAAAGTCTCCTACGAGCAGTACTTC.

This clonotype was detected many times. The CDR3 loop is CASSMMGTEAFF. The CDR3, as DNA: TGTGCCAGCAGCATGATGGGCACTGAAGCTTTCTTT. The chain carries TRBV7-9 and TRBJ1-1; D call uncertain. Trimming pared 5 bases from V and 4 bases from J, leaving 8 bases between. The CDR3 runs to 12 residues. Germline V gene data show CDR1 as SEHNR and CDR2 as FQNEAQ (reference sequence).

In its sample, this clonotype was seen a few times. CDR3 DNA sequence: TGCAGCGTATTACCGGGACAGCGACCAAACAATGAGCAGTTCTTC. Translated: CSVLPGQRPNNEQFF. This chain links TRBV29-1 with TRBJ2-1, with 7 positions matching TRBD1. Germline loops: CDR1 SQVTM, CDR2 ANQGSEA. V shed 6 bases and J 5 bases; nucleotides not matched to a gene: 13. The CDR3 length is 15 residues.

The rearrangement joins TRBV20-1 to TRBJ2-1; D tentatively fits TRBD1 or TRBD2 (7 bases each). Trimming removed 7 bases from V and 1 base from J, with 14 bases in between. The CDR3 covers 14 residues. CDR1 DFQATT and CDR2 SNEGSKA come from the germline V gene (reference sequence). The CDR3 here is CSGTGEGSYNEQFF. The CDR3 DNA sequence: TGCAGTGGCACAGGGGAGGGTTCCTACAATGAGCAGTTCTTC.

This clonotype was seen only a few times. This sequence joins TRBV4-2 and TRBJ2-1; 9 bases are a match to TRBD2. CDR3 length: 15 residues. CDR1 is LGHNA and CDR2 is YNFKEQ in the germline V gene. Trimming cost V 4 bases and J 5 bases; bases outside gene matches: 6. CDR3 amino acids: CASSRERLADNEQFF. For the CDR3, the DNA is TGTGCCAGCAGCCGGGAACGACTAGCGGACAATGAGCAGTTCTTC.

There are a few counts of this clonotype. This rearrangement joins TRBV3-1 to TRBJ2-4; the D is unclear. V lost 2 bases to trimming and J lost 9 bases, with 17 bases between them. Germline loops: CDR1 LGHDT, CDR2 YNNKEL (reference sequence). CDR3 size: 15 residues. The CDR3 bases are TGTGCCAGCAGCCAAATGACCGTTCTGAGTAGCATTCAGTACTTC. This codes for CASSQMTVLSSIQYF.

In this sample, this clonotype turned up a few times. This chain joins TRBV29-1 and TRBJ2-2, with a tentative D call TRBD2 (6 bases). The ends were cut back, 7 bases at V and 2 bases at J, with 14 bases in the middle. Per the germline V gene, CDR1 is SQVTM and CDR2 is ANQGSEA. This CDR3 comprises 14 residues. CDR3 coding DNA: TGCAGCGCCATCGGGACTCCCAACACCGGGGAGCTGTTTTTT. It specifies CSAIGTPNTGELFF.